This paragraph reports one T cell receptor beta chain. Antigen unknown. The germline V gene encodes CDR1 SGDLS and CDR2 YYNGEE. The length of the CDR3 is 14 residues. V shed 9 bases and J 2 bases; nucleotides not matched to a gene: 9. This sample is part of a study of cytomegalovirus exposure and HLA in healthy donors. Study conclusions and caveats: For most TCR beta V segments, an earlier analysis put the productive rate at about 90% or about 30% of the time.

Primers for the PCR totalled 60 Vbeta and 13 Jbeta. Repertoires were generated with immunoSEQ multiplex PCR, while TCRdb's copy carries only in-frame clones and drops some. The data show over 100,000 clones, 73% seen once. This receptor was obtained from a woman aged 35 to 49 in good health and CMV-seropositive. The gene calls are TRBV9 and TRBJ2-7, with 9 bases fitting TRBD1. The sample was PBMCs. This CDR3 reads CATWRRQGAYEQYF. For the CDR3, the DNA is TGTGCCACCTGGCGAAGACAGGGGGCCTACGAGCAGTACTTC.